The 26 T cell receptor beta chains listed next were all sequenced from one sample in a study of T cell responses to AZD1222 COVID-19 vaccine. Assay: immunoSEQ multiplex PCR; the TCRdb copy retains only in-frame clones and omits some. The sample contains some 40,000 clones, over 60% of which appear only once. The sequenced sample was peripheral blood, obtained on day 0 of AZD1222 vaccination. These receptor sequences come from an adult in good health.

The gene calls are TRBV5-1 and TRBJ2-3, with D possibly being TRBD2 (6 bases). Trimming removed 0 bases from V and 0 bases from J, with 11 bases in between. Germline V gene data show CDR1 as SGHRS and CDR2 as YFSETQ. CDR3 length: 16 amino acids. The CDR3 region is CASSLGRDTSTDTQYF. Here the CDR3 DNA reads TGCGCCAGCAGCTTGGGGAGGGATACTAGCACAGATACGCAGTATTTT. Full variable domain (remainder filled in from reference TRBV5-1 and TRBJ2-3): KAGVTQTPRYLIKTRGQQVTLSCSPISGHRSVSWYQQTPGQGLQFLFEYFSETQRNKGNFPGRFSGRQFSNSRSEMNVSTLELGDSALYLCASSLGRDTSTDTQYFGPGTRLTVL.

The rearrangement joins TRBV24-1 to TRBJ2-2, with TRBD1 matching over 9 bases. Trimming cost V 4 bases and J 7 bases; bases outside gene matches: 6. Germline values: CDR1 KGHDR, CDR2 SFDVKD. This CDR3 contains 15 residues. This chain's CDR3 is CATSDTGGGNGELFF. The CDR3 DNA sequence: TGTGCCACCAGTGACACAGGGGGCGGTAACGGGGAGCTGTTTTTT.

CDR3 in amino acids: CASSSSGSGGSNQPQHF. CDR3 in DNA: TGTGCCAGCAGTTCATCGGGCTCAGGGGGGAGCAATCAGCCCCAGCATTTT. The V call is TRBV28, the J call TRBJ1-5; 7 nucleotides agree with TRBD1. The CDR3 runs 17 residues. Trimming removed 4 bases from V and 1 base from J; junction bases left unmatched: 10. Per the germline V gene, CDR1 is MDHEN and CDR2 is SYDVKM.

Details on this clone: The same CDR3 also results from other DNA sequences found in this sample. The chain joins TRBV18 to TRBJ1-1; TRBD1 agrees at 8 bases. In germline, CDR1 is KGHSH, CDR2 LQKENI. The CDR3 has 14 residues. Trimming removed 3 bases from V and 1 base from J; junction bases left unmatched: 1. The CDR3 nucleotides read TGTGCCAGCTCACCCAGGGGGCGGAACACTGAAGCTTTCTTT. The encoded protein is CASSPRGRNTEAFF.

The V and J genes are TRBV7-2 and TRBJ1-4, with D unclear. CDR1 and CDR2 from the germline V gene are SGHTA and FQGNSA. The germline V and J ends were trimmed by 0 bases and 8 bases, with 7 bases remaining between them. This CDR3 is built from 13 residues. CDR3 loop: CASSLAEIEKLFF. For the CDR3, the DNA is TGTGCCAGCAGCTTAGCAGAGATCGAAAAACTGTTTTTT.

The table lists this clone with a count of one. V usage is TRBV5-4 and J usage is TRBJ2-5; 7 positions match TRBD1. V shed 0 bases and J 5 bases; nucleotides not matched to a gene: 13. The CDR3 is 17 amino acids. The germline V gene encodes CDR1 SGHNT and CDR2 YYREEE (reference sequence). CDR3 in amino acids: CASSLGVGTVGGETQYF. The CDR3, as DNA: TGTGCCAGCAGCTTGGGGGTTGGGACAGTGGGCGGGGAGACCCAGTACTTC.

The sample holds a few counts of this clone. The chain uses TRBV28 and TRBJ2-5; D is undetermined. CDR3 length equals 11 residues. Trimming cost V 4 bases and J 5 bases, with 5 bases left between them. Per the germline V gene, CDR1 is MDHEN and CDR2 is SYDVKM. The chain's CDR3 is CASSSRETQYF. Written as DNA, the CDR3 is TGTGCCAGCAGTTCCAGGGAGACCCAGTACTTC.

This chain joins TRBV29-1 and TRBJ1-2; 11 nucleotides agree with TRBD1. Germline V gene sequence: CDR1 SQVTM, CDR2 ANQGSEA. The V and J ends lost 3 bases and 13 bases, in that order; junction bases with no gene match: 16. This CDR3 is 15 amino acids long. CDR3 in amino acids: CSVEISGTGGAGRTF. CDR3 coding DNA: TGCAGCGTTGAGATCTCCGGGACAGGGGGTGCCGGCCGCACCTTC.

This chain joins TRBV5-1 and TRBJ1-2; TRBD1 might be the D (5 bases). The CDR3 has 16 residues. Per the germline V gene, CDR1 is SGHRS and CDR2 is YFSETQ. V gave up 5 bases and J gave up 5 bases, with 22 bases separating them. This chain's CDR3 is CASRPYSGTDVYGYTF. The CDR3 DNA is TGCGCCAGCAGGCCATATTCCGGGACGGACGTTTATGGCTACACCTTC.

The gene calls are TRBV4-3 and TRBJ2-3, with D uncertain. The germline V gene has CDR1 LGHNA and CDR2 YSLEER. The CDR3 runs to 16 residues. The V end lost 1 base, the J end lost 0 bases, and 11 bases lay between the germline ends. The CDR3, as DNA: TGCGCCAGCAGCCAAGTTTATCCCTCTAGCACAGATACGCAGTATTTT. This codes for CASSQVYPSSTDTQYF.

J is TRBJ1-1 and V is TRBV5-4, with D possibly matching TRBD1 (5 bases). Germline CDR1 is SGHNT and CDR2 is YYREEE (reference sequence). The V gene lost 4 bases and the J gene lost 5 bases, with 21 bases spanning the gap. This CDR3 spans 16 amino acids. Here the CDR3 DNA reads TGTGCCAGCAGCCGGACAAAGGTGGCGGGAGCGACTGAAGCTTTCTTT. This sequence encodes CASSRTKVAGATEAFF.

The gene calls are TRBV5-1 and TRBJ1-6; D is ambiguous. CDR3 length: 15 residues. Trimming left V 0 bases short and J 5 bases short, with 9 bases between. CDR1 and CDR2 from the germline V gene are SGHRS and YFSETQ. The DNA of the CDR3 is TGCGCCAGCAGCTTGGTGCAGGCCAATAATTCACCCCTCCACTTT. This codes for CASSLVQANNSPLHF.

This clone came up once. The chain has TRBV29-1 and TRBJ1-1; 9 bases fit TRBD1. This CDR3 region has 14 residues. J gave up 4 bases and V 6 bases, and 9 bases lay outside the gene matches. Germline loops: CDR1 SQVTM, CDR2 ANQGSEA. The CDR3, as DNA: TGCAGCGTCGAATCGACAGGGGGAAGCACTGAAGCTTTCTTT. Protein sequence: CSVESTGGSTEAFF.

This clone was picked up one time. This chain joins TRBV28 and TRBJ2-5, with 9 bases that match TRBD1. The germline V gene encodes CDR1 MDHEN and CDR2 SYDVKM. The CDR3 is made up of 17 amino acids. The V and J ends lost 5 bases and 5 bases, in that order; junction bases with no gene match: 15. The CDR3 coding sequence is TGTGCCAGCAGTCACAGCTCCCGGGGACAGGGTGCGGAGACCCAGTACTTC. Translated: CASSHSSRGQGAETQYF.

V is TRBV19 and J is TRBJ1-4, with TRBD1 identical over 8 bases. Looked up from germline, CDR1 is LNHDA and CDR2 is SQIVND (reference sequence). The CDR3 is made up of 16 amino acids. V lost 8 bases, J lost 7 bases, and 15 bases stayed unmatched. CDR3 residues: CASWDRKGPTGEKLFF. CDR3 in DNA: TGTGCCAGTTGGGACAGGAAGGGGCCAACAGGTGAAAAACTGTTTTTT. The full variable domain, with the rest looked up from reference TRBV19 and TRBJ1-4, is DGGITQSPKYLFRKEGQNVTLSCEQNLNHDAMYWYRQDPGQGLRLIYYSQIVNDFQKGDIAEGYSVSREKKESFPLTVTSAQKNPTAFYLCASWDRKGPTGEKLFFGSGTQLSVL.

The gene calls are TRBV12-3 or TRBV12-4 and TRBJ2-5, with D hard to call. The CDR3 is made up of 13 amino acids. Deletions cut 5 bases from V and 5 bases from J, with 12 bases between. CDR3 residues: CASSTPPVETQYF. The CDR3 region has the DNA TGTGCCAGCAGTACCCCGCCCGTTGAGACCCAGTACTTC.

Only one count was recorded for this clone. The gene calls are TRBV15 and TRBJ2-3, with D tentatively TRBD1 (6 bases). With 2 bases removed from V and 2 bases from J, the gap between germline ends came to 11 bases. CDR3 size: 15 residues. Germline values: CDR1 LNHNV, CDR2 YYDKDF (reference sequence). For the CDR3, the DNA is TGTGCCACCAGCAGAAAGCGACAGGCCACAGATACGCAGTATTTT. It specifies CATSRKRQATDTQYF.

This chain uses TRBV19 with TRBJ1-4; tentative D call: TRBD1 (6 bases). The V gene's germline CDR1 is LNHDA and CDR2 SQIVND (reference sequence). The CDR3 covers 17 residues. V lost 2 bases and J lost 2, with 15 bases in between. The CDR3 DNA reads TGTGCCAGTAGTATACGGCAGGGGCGGTTGACTAATGAAAAACTGTTTTTT. It translates to CASSIRQGRLTNEKLFF.

The chain links TRBV11-2 to TRBJ2-7, with D perhaps TRBD2 (6 bases). V lost 5 bases, J lost 0 bases, and 17 bases lay in between. Germline V gene sequence: CDR1 SGHAT, CDR2 FQNNGV. The CDR3 covers 16 residues. The CDR3 reads CASSDRAGPSSYEQYF. The CDR3 nucleotides read TGTGCCAGCAGCGACCGGGCGGGGCCGAGCTCCTACGAGCAGTACTTC. The entire variable domain, with the rest obtained from reference TRBV11-2 and TRBJ2-7, is as follows: EAGVAQSPRYKIIEKRQSVAFWCNPISGHATLYWYQQILGQGPKLLIQFQNNGVVDDSQLPKDRFSAERLKGVDSTLKIQPAKLEDSAVYLCASSDRAGPSSYEQYFGPGTRLTVT.

The chain employs TRBV27 and TRBJ1-2; D gene unclear. The CDR3 extends over 13 amino acids. Germline V gene sequence: CDR1 MNHEY, CDR2 SMNVEV (reference sequence). V lost 2 bases and J lost 6, with 10 bases in between. CDR3 residues: CASSLRRSNGYTF. The DNA for the CDR3 is TGTGCCAGCAGTTTAAGGAGGTCTAATGGCTACACCTTC.

The chain joins TRBV28 to TRBJ2-2, with 7 bases that match TRBD2. Germline loops: CDR1 MDHEN, CDR2 SYDVKM. The V and J ends lost 2 bases and 6 bases, in that order; junction bases with no gene match: 0. The CDR3 consists of 13 residues. The CDR3 region has the DNA TGTGCCAGCAGTTTAGGGGGGGCCGGGGAGCTGTTTTTT. Amino acids: CASSLGGAGELFF.

The rearrangement links TRBV5-1 to TRBJ2-3, with TRBD2 identical over 10 bases. This CDR3 is built from 15 residues. With 4 bases clipped from V and 3 bases from J, the junction kept 5 bases outside the gene matches. Germline V gene data show CDR1 as SGHRS and CDR2 as YFSETQ. The CDR3 spells CASSLLGLATDTQYF. CDR3 bases: TGCGCCAGCAGCCTCTTGGGACTAGCGACAGATACGCAGTATTTT.

V and J are TRBV2 and TRBJ1-3; D gene uncertain. Germline CDR1 reads SNHLY; CDR2 reads FYNNEI. There are 15 residues in the CDR3. V lost 2 bases and J lost 0, with 8 bases in between. The DNA of the CDR3 is TGTGCCAGCAGTGAAAGGTTACTCTCTGGAAACACCATATATTTT. It specifies CASSERLLSGNTIYF.

In this sample, this clone turned up a few times. Written as DNA, the CDR3 is TGTGCCAGCAGCTCGGACCCGACAGTTAACTATGGCTACACCTTC. It is translated as CASSSDPTVNYGYTF. V and J are TRBV11-2 and TRBJ1-2; a possible D gene is TRBD1 (5 bases). Per the germline V gene, CDR1 is SGHAT and CDR2 is FQNNGV. Trimming removed 4 bases at V and 1 base at J, with 13 bases between. The CDR3 extends over 15 amino acids.

This chain connects TRBV2 to TRBJ1-5; no definite D call. V lost 0 bases to trimming and J lost 1 base, with 4 bases between them. The germline V gene encodes CDR1 SNHLY and CDR2 FYNNEI. CDR3 size: 14 residues. In DNA form, the CDR3 reads TGTGCCAGCAGTGAAGCCAGGAGCAATCAGCCCCAGCATTTT. It specifies CASSEARSNQPQHF.

The rearrangement joins TRBV19 to TRBJ1-1; no reliable D call. The CDR3 has 15 amino acids. V lost 7 bases to trimming and J lost 0 bases, with 15 bases between them. Germline assignment: CDR1 LNHDA and CDR2 SQIVND (reference sequence). CDR3 DNA sequence: TGTGCCAGTACAAACACCGCCTCTATGAACACTGAAGCTTTCTTT. Encoded protein: CASTNTASMNTEAFF.